The clone carrying this T cell receptor beta chain occurred a few times. The CDR3 loop spans 15 amino acids. The germline V gene encodes CDR1 LNHDA and CDR2 SQIVND (reference sequence). V lost 6 bases and J lost 4; bases outside the gene matches: 7. The data were obtained in a study of blood T cell repertoires in COVID-19. Overall study: Spain, Italy and the United States supplied samples that represented acute and convalescent COVID-19. T cells, B-cell-depleted T cells, or PBMCs supplied cDNA or gDNA.

Libraries were prepared by immunoSEQ multiplex PCR; TCRdb keeps only in-frame clonotypes and omits some of them. Of approximately 200,000 clones listed, less than 80% were seen once; the top ten hold 9.5% to 15%. The clonotype comes from a woman in her fifties or sixties with acute or convalescent COVID-19. V is TRBV19 and J is TRBJ2-7, with 12 bases identical to TRBD2. The specimen was peripheral blood. This CDR3 is CASSPGTSGSYEQYF. CDR3 DNA sequence: TGTGCCAGTAGCCCGGGGACTAGCGGGTCATACGAGCAGTACTTC.